The following is a T cell receptor (beta chain) sequence with its context. The antigen is unknown. Researchers cocultured the mixed lymphocyte reaction cells at 37°C for five to six days. The method was immunoSEQ multiplex PCR; TCRdb's version includes in-frame clones alone and lacks a portion of them. The table includes 9,900 or so clones, approximately 40% detected once. The data originate from a study of siplizumab effects on memory and regulatory T cells. Study outcomes and limitations: Unstimulated naive T cells seemed to show more diversity than memory cells did, and they also seemed to be among the major contributors to the alloresponse. Alloreactive sequences tracing back to unstimulated CD4+ memory cells fell significantly with siplizumab.

V dropped 3 bases and J dropped 4 bases, with 9 bases sitting between them. Germline CDR1 is PRHDT and CDR2 is FYEKMQ (reference sequence). CDR3 length: 13 amino acids. The sample taken for sequencing was CFSE-low (dividing) CD8+ T cells sorted from an allogeneic mixed lymphocyte reaction. This receptor was obtained from a human donor in good health; the cells came from an allogeneic mixed lymphocyte reaction. The chain has TRBV13 and TRBJ2-5; no clear D gene. CDR3 sequence reads: CASSFGLGETQYF. The DNA for the CDR3 is TGTGCCAGCAGCTTCGGGCTAGGAGAGACCCAGTACTTC.